This TCR beta chain is drawn from a study of blood T cell repertoires in COVID-19 (TCRdb year 2020). Turning to the overall study: Samples covering the acute and convalescent phases of COVID-19 were provided by collaborators in the United States, Italy and Spain. The prospective study material was composed of cDNA or gDNA derived from T cells, B-cell-depleted T cells, or PBMCs. Deeply sampled blood TCRbeta repertoires from subjects exposed to, actively infected with, or recovered from COVID-19 were included in the dataset. The repertoires were made available in a free public database intended to serve as a resource for research on the immune response to SARS-CoV-2. The samples were drawn from the first 160 participants of the ongoing ImmuneRACE study and from roughly 1,300 subjects provided by 6 global collaborators. Sample metadata almost always included a de-identified subject ID, COVID-19 status, age in years and sex. Where available, HLA class I and class II types were taken from metadata supplied by the sample provider and were not determined by assay-based typing. Results the study describes overall, beyond this receptor: The amount of clinical and demographic metadata varied by source and participant and was provided uncurated.

One collaborating source in Seattle enrolled patients during active infection and followed them longitudinally through the course of disease. The collaborating institutions used their own protocols to collect whole blood in K2EDTA tubes. For TCRbeta analysis, collaborators shipped samples in one of three forms: frozen whole blood, isolated PBMCs, or DNA extracted from either of those sample types. Concerning this clone: Its antigen is not yet known. One base away there is no much larger clone; base qualities are not given.

TCRbeta CDR3 regions were amplified from genomic DNA by means of the immunoSEQ Assay, a bias-controlled multiplex PCR. In the paper's pipeline: The number of nucleated cells in each sample was estimated from the amplification of reference gene primers within the assay. To quantify the absolute abundance of each unique TCRbeta CDR3 rearrangement, sequence reads were collapsed and filtered. For each sample, productive Simpson clonality was calculated as the square root of Simpson's diversity index across productive rearrangements. Here the immuneACCESS table is served through TCRdb, limited to in-frame sequences with V and J called. Missing clones are a known gap in these copies; in checked studies unresolved V genes cover under half, and the rest lacks a known reason. V, J and clone size are taken as reported in that table, and D and trimming were inferred from the DNA itself. In all, the sample holds 270,000 or so clones, and around 87% of those were seen once. Of the sample, about 2.1% falls within the top ten clones.

The sequencing sample was made of peripheral blood. The clonotype originates from a woman aged 60 to 75 with COVID-19, enrolled during active disease.

The nucleotide sequence is given as TGTGCCATCAGAGCCAGGAATCCCACTGAAGCTTTCTTT. This yields the protein CAIRARNPTEAFF. Recombination linked TRBV10-3 to TRBJ1-1, with no confident D gene call. V loses 6 bases of germline sequence and J loses 4 bases, and the interval between the two ends is 12 bases. For CDR1 and CDR2, the germline V gene lists ENHRY and SYGVKD. The CDR3 numbers 13 residues from cysteine through phenylalanine. Just CDR3 DNA is preserved here, 39 bases in frame from base 1.